This T cell receptor (beta chain) was identified in a study of shared clonotypes between healthy human individuals. Method: immunoSEQ multiplex PCR; TCRdb's copy keeps in-frame clones and lacks some. The table includes approximately 2.5 million clones, roughly 93% detected once. Trimming left V 0 bases short and J 9 bases short, with 14 bases between. The CDR3 runs 14 residues. Germline V gene sequence: CDR1 SGHRS, CDR2 YFSETQ. This clone was recorded only once. The source is a man in his late teens or twenties in good health. Some clones in this sample may be carry-over from other donors' samples. The V call is TRBV5-1, the J call TRBJ2-3; no clear D gene. The sample taken for sequencing was naive CD4+ T cells from PBMCs. Subset in this sample: CD45RA+ positively selected. The CDR3, as DNA: TGCGCCAGCAGCTTGGGGGTGGCCGCTGGCACGCAGTATTTT. It specifies CASSLGVAAGTQYF.